This T cell receptor beta chain was captured in a study of blood T cell repertoires in COVID-19. V lost 2 bases, J lost 3 bases, and 14 bases lay in between. Germline V gives CDR1 LNHNV, CDR2 YYDKDF (reference sequence). The CDR3 loop spans 16 amino acids. There are a few counts of this clone. Measured with immunoSEQ multiplex PCR; TCRdb has only the in-frame clones, and not every one. The profile shows almost 200,000 clones, 86% of them singletons. This TCR derives from a woman aged 70-85 years with acute or convalescent COVID-19. The sequenced sample was peripheral blood. The V call is TRBV15, the J call TRBJ2-1; TRBD2 might be the D (6 bases). CDR3 residues: CATSRRTGAIYNEQFF. In DNA form, the CDR3 reads TGTGCCACCAGCAGAAGGACGGGAGCTATCTACAATGAGCAGTTCTTC.